This TCR beta chain was captured by sequencing in a study of blood T cells in healthy people across ages. General study findings and limits: Among T cells, TCR beta diversity per million cells dropped roughly linearly as age rose.

Germline lookup yields CDR1 SGHAT and CDR2 FQNNGV. The CDR3 extends over 16 amino acids. The V segment lost 0 bases and the J segment 0 bases; nucleotides outside the gene matches: 3. Primed by a sample-barcoded 5' primer and a J-beta primer mix, a second PCR proceeded for 7 to 11 cycles. TCRdb independently ran MiXCR on the 5' RACE reads; one entry per CDR3 protein. The sample carries about 1.6 million distinct CDR3 sequences, almost 35% recorded once. Of note for this clonotype: Its antigen is unknown.

The chain uses TRBV11-2 and TRBJ2-7, with TRBD2 identical over 9 bases. The sample consisted of blood. The origin of this receptor is a woman under 40 in good health. CDR3 bases: TGTGCCAGCAGCTTAGAAAGCGGGAGGACCTCCTACGAGCAGTACTTC. Protein: CASSLESGRTSYEQYF.